What follows are 25 T cell receptor beta chains derived from one specimen sequenced in a study of T cell clones after liver transplantation. Profiled with immunoSEQ multiplex PCR; TCRdb holds only in-frame clones, not every one. The sample has about 6,100 clones; approximately 84% are singletons. The input for sequencing was CD8+ T cells from blood, taken before liver transplant. These TCRs come from a human donor who received a liver transplant.

The count of this clone is one. The genes are TRBV5-4 and TRBJ2-5, with D uncertain. V gave up 0 bases and J gave up 5 bases, with 5 bases separating them. The CDR3 consists of 12 residues. The germline gives CDR1 SGHNT, CDR2 YYREEE (reference sequence). CDR3 amino acids: CASSLEVETQYF. CDR3 nucleotides: TGTGCCAGCAGCTTGGAAGTGGAGACCCAGTACTTC.

The chain is built from TRBV9 and TRBJ1-2; possibly TRBD1 for D (5 bases). The CDR3 has 17 residues. Germline CDR1 and CDR2: SGDLS and YYNGEE. Trimming left V 4 bases short and J 6 bases short, with 25 bases between. CDR3 coding DNA: TGTGCCAGCAGCATCAGGGCTGGTGGGGAGCCACGGGATGGCTACACCTTC. This gives the protein CASSIRAGGEPRDGYTF. Full variable domain (remainder filled in from reference TRBV9 and TRBJ1-2): DSGVTQTPKHLITATGQRVTLRCSPRSGDLSVYWYQQSLDQGLQFLIQYYNGEERAKGNILERFSAQQFPDLHSELNLSSLELGDSALYFCASSIRAGGEPRDGYTFGSGTRLTVV.

The chain has TRBV15 and TRBJ2-4, with a weak D call TRBD2 (5 bases). V lost 5 bases and J 0 bases, leaving 17 bases between the germline ends. Germline V gene sequence: CDR1 LNHNV, CDR2 YYDKDF (reference sequence). CDR3 length: 17 residues. Here the CDR3 reads CATSSTGMLLAKNIQYF. The CDR3 DNA is TGTGCCACCAGCTCCACGGGGATGTTACTAGCCAAAAACATTCAGTACTTC.

The chain combines TRBV30 with TRBJ1-4, with D possibly being TRBD1 (6 bases). This CDR3 contains 14 residues. The V gene's germline CDR1 is GTSNPN and CDR2 SVGIG (reference sequence). Trimming cost V 4 bases and J 1 base, with 10 bases left between them. The CDR3 sequence: CAWTIRGTNEKLFF. The CDR3, as DNA: TGTGCCTGGACCATCAGGGGAACTAATGAAAAACTGTTTTTT.

The chain joins TRBV5-6 to TRBJ2-5; 9 bases agree with TRBD1. Germline CDR1 is SGHDT and CDR2 is YYEEEE. This CDR3 spans 15 amino acids. The V gene end was trimmed by 3 bases and the J gene end by 4 bases; junction bases not matched to a gene: 7. CDR3 region: CASSWPGQGAETQYF. CDR3 nucleotide sequence: TGTGCCAGCAGCTGGCCGGGACAGGGCGCAGAGACCCAGTACTTC.

The chain uses TRBV5-4 and TRBJ1-2; unclear D gene. This CDR3 has 12 residues. V was cut by 4 bases and J by 8 bases, with 12 bases left in between. The germline CDR1 and CDR2 sequences are SGHNT and YYREEE (reference sequence). This chain's CDR3 is CASSPEAEGYTF. The CDR3 bases are TGTGCCAGCAGCCCCGAGGCCGAAGGCTACACCTTC.

This chain uses TRBV9 with TRBJ2-3, with 12 bases matching TRBD2. V shed 4 bases, J shed 5 bases, and the junction held 2 bases outside the gene matches. The CDR3 runs 14 residues. Germline V CDR1 and CDR2: SGDLS, YYNGEE. CDR3 nucleotides: TGTGCCAGCAGCACTAGCGGGGGGTTAGATACGCAGTATTTT. Its protein is CASSTSGGLDTQYF.

The rearrangement uses TRBV4-2 and TRBJ1-3; the match to TRBD1 covers 7 bases. Germline V gives CDR1 LGHNA, CDR2 YNFKEQ. The CDR3 covers 16 residues. J lost 4 bases, V lost 0 bases, and 6 bases had no gene match. In DNA form, the CDR3 reads TGTGCCAGCAGCCAAGATTCAGAGGGGGCAGGAAACACCATATATTTT. It codes for CASSQDSEGAGNTIYF.

This clone was found a few times. The genes are TRBV11-2 and TRBJ1-6; 7 nucleotides align to TRBD1. V dropped 5 bases and J dropped 8; count of bases not matched to a gene: 12. The germline V gene has CDR1 SGHAT and CDR2 FQNNGV. The CDR3 has 16 amino acids. The CDR3 reads CASSHSPGRGDSPLHF. CDR3 bases: TGTGCCAGCAGCCATAGCCCCGGCAGGGGGGATTCACCCCTCCACTTT.

The V call is TRBV4-1, the J call TRBJ2-1; tentatively, D is TRBD2 (5 bases). CDR3 length: 17 amino acids. Trimming left V 1 base short and J 5 bases short, with 18 bases between. CDR1 and CDR2 (germline): MGHRA, YSYEKL. The chain's CDR3 is CASSQVLVGEGHNEQFF. CDR3 bases: TGCGCCAGCAGCCAAGTTTTAGTAGGAGAGGGCCACAATGAGCAGTTCTTC.

By sample fraction, this clone is large. The chain carries TRBV13 and TRBJ2-7; possibly TRBD2 for D (6 bases). CDR3 length equals 15 residues. Germline-derived CDR1 and CDR2 are PRHDT and FYEKMQ (reference sequence). V gave up 3 bases and J gave up 0 bases, with 12 bases separating them. Written as DNA, the CDR3 is TGTGCCAGCAGCTTTTTTAGCGGAACCTCCTACGAGCAGTACTTC. It codes for CASSFFSGTSYEQYF.

This clone is medium-sized (0.01 to 0.1%) in the sample. The chain carries TRBV2 and TRBJ2-3, with 7 bases identical to TRBD2. V dropped 1 base and J dropped 8; count of bases not matched to a gene: 9. CDR1 and CDR2 (germline): SNHLY, FYNNEI. The CDR3 extends over 15 amino acids. The CDR3 DNA is TGTGCCAGCAGTGAAGAGGACACCTCGGGGGGTACGCAGTATTTT. Its translation: CASSEEDTSGGTQYF.

The chain couples TRBV5-7 to TRBJ2-3, with D unresolved. TRBV5-7 is recorded as an ORF, its role being uncertain. Trimming removed 0 bases at V and 5 bases at J, with 13 bases between. The CDR3 runs 15 residues. In nucleotides, the CDR3 is TGTGCCAGCAGCTTGGGGCATGACGTCGTAGATACGCAGTATTTT. The encoded protein is CASSLGHDVVDTQYF.

The J gene is TRBJ2-1, the V gene TRBV21-1; the table gives TRBD2 as D, unverified against the DNA. TRBV21-1 is noted as a pseudogene. This CDR3 spans 17 amino acids. CDR3 nucleotide sequence: TGTGCCAGCAGCGGTGGCCTAGCTACACCATCCGACAATGAGCAGTTCTTC. Protein sequence: CASSGGLATPSDNEQFF.

This chain uses TRBV9 with TRBJ2-7; D is unclear. V was trimmed by 1 base and J by 0 bases, leaving 11 bases between them. The CDR3 contains 15 residues. Germline CDR1 is SGDLS and CDR2 is YYNGEE. CDR3 amino acids: CASSVRDTTSYEQYF. DNA for the CDR3: TGTGCCAGCAGCGTACGCGACACCACCTCCTACGAGCAGTACTTC.

This chain joins TRBV18 and TRBJ2-2; no definite D call. The CDR3 loop spans 16 amino acids. V lost 2 bases and J lost 6, with 16 bases in between. Germline V gives CDR1 KGHSH, CDR2 LQKENI. The CDR3 DNA reads TGTGCCAGCTCACCAGTTGTATCGGGCATACCCGGGGAGCTGTTTTTT. The encoded protein is CASSPVVSGIPGELFF.

This sequence joins TRBV2 and TRBJ2-1, with 9 nucleotides matching TRBD2. Germline V lookup: CDR1 SNHLY, CDR2 FYNNEI. The CDR3 runs to 14 residues. V trimming: 3 bases; J trimming: 8 bases; junction bases outside the gene matches: 5. The CDR3 reads CASSEASGIYEQFF. The CDR3 coding sequence is TGTGCCAGCAGTGAGGCTAGCGGGATCTATGAGCAGTTCTTC.

This clone rates as medium-sized. The CDR3 DNA follows: TGTGCCAGCAGCCCCACCGCGGGACGGACCACCGAGCAGTACTTC. Encoded protein: CASSPTAGRTTEQYF. The gene calls are TRBV9 and TRBJ2-7, with D possibly TRBD2 on 6 matching bases. The CDR3 consists of 15 residues. The germline gives CDR1 SGDLS, CDR2 YYNGEE. V lost 4 bases and J lost 6, with 20 bases in between.

This clone has just a few counts. V and J are TRBV6-1 and TRBJ1-5; D perhaps matches TRBD1 (5 bases). V lost 6 bases to trimming and J lost 2 bases, with 14 bases between them. Germline assignment: CDR1 MNHNS and CDR2 SASEGT. CDR3 length equals 15 residues. The CDR3: CASSGGAGRNQPQHF. The CDR3 bases are TGTGCCAGCAGCGGAGGGGCAGGGCGCAATCAGCCCCAGCATTTT.

This chain links TRBV10-3 with TRBJ1-2; 10 bases align to TRBD1. The CDR3 is 16 residues long. J was trimmed by 5 bases and V by 8 bases; bases with no gene match: 14. CDR1 is ENHRY and CDR2 is SYGVKD in the germline V gene. The CDR3 nucleotides are TGTGCCATCCTAGGTGGGGACAGGGGTCCCCAATATGGCTACACCTTC. This codes for CAILGGDRGPQYGYTF.

A note on this clone: Other DNA sequences in the same sample also yield this CDR3. The chain combines TRBV29-1 with TRBJ1-5; TRBD1 agrees at 9 bases. Germline CDR1 SQVTM, CDR2 ANQGSEA. With V trimmed by 4 bases and J by 4 bases, 2 bases remained unmatched. This CDR3 region has 13 residues. CDR3: CSVGTGANQPQHF. The CDR3 region has the DNA TGCAGCGTTGGGACAGGGGCGAATCAGCCCCAGCATTTT.

V and J are TRBV2 and TRBJ2-1, with D tentatively TRBD2 (5 bases). Deletions cut 7 bases from V and 12 bases from J, with 10 bases between. The CDR3 contains 10 residues. Looked up from germline, CDR1 is SNHLY and CDR2 is FYNNEI. The CDR3: CASTLEGQFF. The CDR3 region has the DNA TGTGCCAGCACCCTCGAGGGGCAGTTCTTC. Full variable domain (outside the CDR3, taken from reference TRBV2 and TRBJ2-1): EPEVTQTPSHQVTQMGQEVILRCVPISNHLYFYWYRQILGQKVEFLVSFYNNEISEKSEIFDDQFSVERPDGSNFTLKIRSTKLEDSAMYFCASTLEGQFFGPGTRLTVL.

The chain combines TRBV5-1 with TRBJ1-1; a possible D gene is TRBD1 (5 bases). Germline V gene lookup returns CDR1 SGHRS and CDR2 YFSETQ. The V end lost 5 bases, the J end lost 5 bases, and 7 bases lay between the germline ends. The CDR3 loop spans 11 amino acids. The CDR3 region has the DNA TGCGCCAGCAGGGGGGGTACTGAAGCTTTCTTT. Translation: CASRGGTEAFF.

V is TRBV10-3 and J is TRBJ2-1; 10 bases line up with TRBD2. J gave up 6 bases and V 0 bases, and 14 bases lay outside the gene matches. Germline CDR1 is ENHRY and CDR2 is SYGVKD. The CDR3 has 19 residues. CDR3 nucleotide sequence: TGTGCCATCAGTGAGTCGAGTGGTAGCGGGGGGACAGCGGGCAATGAGCAGTTCTTC. The encoded protein is CAISESSGSGGTAGNEQFF.

The V call is TRBV4-1, the J call TRBJ2-7, with no clear D. In germline, CDR1 is MGHRA, CDR2 YSYEKL. Trimming took off 2 bases at V and 2 bases at J, with 13 bases between the two ends. The length of the CDR3 is 15 residues. CDR3 sequence: CASSQKQTPAYEQYF. The CDR3 nucleotides read TGCGCCAGCAGCCAAAAGCAGACTCCGGCCTACGAGCAGTACTTC.